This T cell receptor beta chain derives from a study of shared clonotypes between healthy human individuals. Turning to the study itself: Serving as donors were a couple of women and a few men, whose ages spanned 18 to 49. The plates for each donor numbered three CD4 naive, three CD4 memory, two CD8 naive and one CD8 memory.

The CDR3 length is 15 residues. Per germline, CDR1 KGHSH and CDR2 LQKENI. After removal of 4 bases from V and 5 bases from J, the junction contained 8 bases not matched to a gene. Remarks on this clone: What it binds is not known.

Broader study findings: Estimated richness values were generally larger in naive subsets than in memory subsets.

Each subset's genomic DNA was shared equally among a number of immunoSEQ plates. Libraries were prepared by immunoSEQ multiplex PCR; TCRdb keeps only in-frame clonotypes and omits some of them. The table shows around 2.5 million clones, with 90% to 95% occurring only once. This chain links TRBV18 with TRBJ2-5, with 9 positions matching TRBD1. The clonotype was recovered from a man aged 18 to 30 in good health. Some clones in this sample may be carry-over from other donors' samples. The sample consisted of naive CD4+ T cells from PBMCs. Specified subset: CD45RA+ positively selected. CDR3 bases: TGTGCCAGCTCACTGGGACAGGGAGTTGGCGAGACCCAGTACTTC. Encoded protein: CASSLGQGVGETQYF.